This entry describes one TCR beta chain. Its antigen is not identified. This sample is part of a study of T cells expressing NK-cell markers. Study overall: Sorted CD3+CD56+NKG2C+, CD3+CD56+NKG2C- and CD3+CD56-NKG2C+ T cells provided the TCR beta repertoires. Among eight sequenced donors, seven carried HCMV seropositivity while one was seronegative.

Study results and caveats: Of CD8+ T cells, 1.0-7.0% belonged to dominant NKG2C+ clonotypes in 5 or 6 donors. In several donors, these clonotypes also led the CD3+CD56-NKG2C+ fraction.

The germline V gene encodes CDR1 LGHDT and CDR2 YNNKEL (reference sequence). The CDR3 is made up of 12 amino acids. TCRdb reprocessed the 5' RACE reads, keeping one entry per CDR3 protein, no DNA. The sample data list around 260,000 distinct CDR3 sequences. This chain links TRBV3-1 with TRBJ2-3; TCRdb's D call, TRBD1, is unchecked because there is no DNA. This sequence was found in a woman between 18 and 75 years old in good health. Sequenced material: blood T cells: a sorted CD56 or NKG2C T cell subset, CD4+ or CD8+ T cells, or bulk PBMC T cells (not recorded which). CDR3 sequence: CASALAGTTQYF.